These T cell receptor beta chains were read from a single sample in a study of shared clonotypes between healthy human individuals. Produced via immunoSEQ multiplex PCR; TCRdb's table is partial and in-frame only. The table includes over 1.5 million clones, 95% to 99% detected once. What was sequenced was naive CD4+ T cells sorted from blood. All receptors come from a man aged 25 to 40 in good health. Each CDR3 is given with its conserved first and last residue. The order of the fields is clone size, J gene, V gene, D gene, CDR3 DNA, CDR3 protein. A D gene is named only where the DNA matches it firmly. Size tells how often a clone was seen (once, few, many) or the class of an expanded clone, and some rows leave it out.

NA	TRBJ1-2	TRBV5-4	NA	TGTGCCAGCAGCCAAGGGACGTCCCCTAACTATGGCTACACCTTC	CASSQGTSPNYGYTF
NA	TRBJ2-3	TRBV5-1	NA	TGCGCCAGCAGCTTACTCGGGTTGTTTCCAGATACGCAGTATTTT	CASSLLGLFPDTQYF
NA	TRBJ2-7	TRBV18	TRBD2	TGTGCCAGCTCCCCAAGCGGGAGAAGCTCCTACGAGCAGTACTTC	CASSPSGRSSYEQYF
few	TRBJ1-2	TRBV7-9	TRBD1	TGTGCCAGCAGCTTAGCGACAGGGCGAGAGGATGGCTACACCTTC	CASSLATGREDGYTF
NA	TRBJ2-7	TRBV7-9	NA	TGTGCCAGCTCACGAGATACAGCCTACGAGCAGTACTTC	CASSRDTAYEQYF
once	TRBJ2-5	TRBV5-6	NA	TGTGCCAGCAGCCCCGGGCCGGGGACCCAGTACTTC	CASSPGPGTQYF
once	TRBJ2-5	TRBV28	NA	TGTGCCAGCAGTTTATATAGCCCTACGGGGACCCAGTACTTC	CASSLYSPTGTQYF
NA	TRBJ2-4	TRBV14	TRBD1	TGTGCCAGCAGCCCGAGGACAGGGCTGGACATTCAGTACTTC	CASSPRTGLDIQYF
NA	TRBJ2-7	TRBV7-2	NA	TGTGCCAGCAGCGCCCGATTGTTCCCAGACTACGAGCAGTACTTC	CASSARLFPDYEQYF
once	TRBJ2-2	TRBV4-2	NA	TGTGCCAGCAGCCAAGTCCGAACCGGGGAGCTGTTTTTT	CASSQVRTGELFF
NA	TRBJ2-3	TRBV7-7	NA	TGTGCCAGCAGCTTGGGGCGGCGGGCGGCGGATACGCAGTATTTT	CASSLGRRAADTQYF
NA	TRBJ2-7	TRBV5-1	NA	TGCGCCAGCAGCTTGGACAGGCTGGGCGAGCAGTACTTC	CASSLDRLGEQYF
NA	TRBJ2-3	TRBV29-1	NA	TGCAGCCTACGCACAGATACGCAGTATTTT	CSLRTDTQYF
NA	TRBJ2-7	TRBV27	NA	TGTGCCAGCAGTTTAGTGGGGCAGGGCCTTACCTACGAGCAGTACTTC	CASSLVGQGLTYEQYF
NA	TRBJ2-2	TRBV15	NA	TGTGCCACCAGCAGAGCTGCAGACACCGGGGAGCTGTTTTTT	CATSRAADTGELFF
NA	TRBJ2-5	TRBV11-3	TRBD2	TGTGCCAGCAGCTTAGGGGCACTAGCGGAGCCATACCAAGAGACCCAGTACTTC	CASSLGALAEPYQETQYF
NA	TRBJ1-1	TRBV30	NA	TGTGCCTGGAGTGTGGACAGGAACACTGAAGCTTTCTTT	CAWSVDRNTEAFF
NA	TRBJ2-2	TRBV11-2	TRBD2	TGTGCCAGCAGCTCCCGGCGGCTAGCGGGAGGGGCCGGGGAGCTGTTTTTT	CASSSRRLAGGAGELFF
NA	TRBJ1-5	TRBV4-1	NA	TGCGCCAGCAGCCAAATGACAGGCGCTAGCAATCAGCCCCAGCATTTT	CASSQMTGASNQPQHF
NA	TRBJ2-1	TRBV28	TRBD2	TGTGCCAGCAGTTTAGGGGGAGGGGCGGGCAATGAGCAGTTCTTC	CASSLGGGAGNEQFF
NA	TRBJ2-3	TRBV14	TRBD2	TGTGCCAGCAGCCATGGGAGGACTAGCGGCGCCACAGATACGCAGTATTTT	CASSHGRTSGATDTQYF
NA	TRBJ2-5	TRBV5-1	NA	TGCGCCAGCAGCTTCGCGGGTGAGACCCAGTACTTC	CASSFAGETQYF
NA	TRBJ2-7	TRBV5-1	NA	TGCGCCAGCAGCTTGGCTGGATCCGAGCAGTACTTC	CASSLAGSEQYF
once	TRBJ2-2	TRBV19	NA	TGTGCCAGTAGTATTTGGTTTCGGGGTACCGGGGAGCTGTTTTTT	CASSIWFRGTGELFF
NA	TRBJ2-7	TRBV6-4	NA	TGTGCCACCCGGGCTACCCATACCTCCTACGAGCAGTACTTC	CATRATHTSYEQYF
NA	TRBJ1-5	TRBV5-1	NA	TGCGCCAGCAGTCCTAATAGCCTTAATCAGCCCCAGCATTTT	CASSPNSLNQPQHF
NA	TRBJ1-2	TRBV30	TRBD1	TGTGCCTGGAGTAGGTGGACAGGGTTTCAAGACTATGGCTACACCTTC	CAWSRWTGFQDYGYTF
NA	TRBJ1-2	TRBV19	NA	TGTGCCAGTAGTATAGCCGGGCTTCTCTATGGCTACACCTTC	CASSIAGLLYGYTF
NA	TRBJ1-4	TRBV14	TRBD1	TGTGCCAGCAGCCCCCGGGACAGGGGGCTTCTTGGTGAAAAACTGTTTTTT	CASSPRDRGLLGEKLFF
NA	TRBJ2-1	TRBV28	TRBD2	TGTGCCAGCACCACTAACTCGGGACTAGCGGGTTACAATGAGCAGTTCTTC	CASTTNSGLAGYNEQFF
NA	TRBJ1-4	TRBV5-1	NA	TGCGCCAGCAGCTTAGAAGGGGCCGATTTACTGTTTTTT	CASSLEGADLLFF
once	TRBJ2-7	TRBV6-1	TRBD2	TGTGCCAGCAGTCGTACTAGCGGCCAAACCTACGAGCAGTACTTC	CASSRTSGQTYEQYF
NA	TRBJ2-7	TRBV5-8	NA	TGTGCCAGCAGCTTACAGGGAGGTGGCTACGAGCAGTACTTC	CASSLQGGGYEQYF
NA	TRBJ1-5	TRBV28	TRBD1	TGTGCCAGCAGCCGTTACCGGGGACAGGGTTTATGGCAGCCCCAGCATTTT	CASSRYRGQGLWQPQHF
NA	TRBJ1-5	TRBV6-5	NA	TGTGCCAGCAGGAACGGGGGCAACAGCAATCAGCCCCAGCATTTT	CASRNGGNSNQPQHF
NA	TRBJ2-1	TRBV5-1	TRBD1	TGCGCCAGCAGCGACATACAGGGGGCGAATGAGCAGTTCTTC	CASSDIQGANEQFF
NA	TRBJ2-2	TRBV28	TRBD2	TGTGCCAGCAGTTCCGGACTAGCGGGAGTTAACACCGGGGAGCTGTTTTTT	CASSSGLAGVNTGELFF
NA	TRBJ2-1	TRBV5-1	TRBD2	TGCGCCAGCAGAAGACAGGGAACTAGCGGGAGGGCCGGCTACAATGAGCAGTTCTTC	CASRRQGTSGRAGYNEQFF
NA	TRBJ2-3	TRBV9	TRBD2	TGTGCCAGCAGCTCCCCCCCGGGGCGGGAGATGATGACAGATACGCAGTATTTT	CASSSPPGREMMTDTQYF
NA	TRBJ2-5	TRBV5-6	TRBD2	TGTGCCAGCAGCACACTAGCGGGAAGGGAAGAGACCCAGTACTTC	CASSTLAGREETQYF
NA	TRBJ2-3	TRBV19	TRBD1	TGTGCCAGTAGCCGGGACAGGGGCCCAGATACGCAGTATTTT	CASSRDRGPDTQYF
NA	TRBJ2-3	TRBV19	NA	TGTGCCAGTAGCGATTCGGGCTCCGCGCCCACAGATACGCAGTATTTT	CASSDSGSAPTDTQYF
NA	TRBJ1-1	TRBV5-5	NA	TGTGCCAGCAGCTTGGGCGGAGGACGCGCTAAAGTGAACACTGAAGCTTTCTTT	CASSLGGGRAKVNTEAFF
NA	TRBJ2-1	TRBV7-3	TRBD1	TGTGCCAGCAGCTTAAGGCCCGGGACAGGGAACAATGAGCAGTTCTTC	CASSLRPGTGNNEQFF
NA	TRBJ1-2	TRBV5-6	NA	TGTGCCAGCAGCTCGCAAGGACTGCAAGCTAACTATGGCTACACCTTC	CASSSQGLQANYGYTF
once	TRBJ2-4	TRBV6-6	NA	TGTGCCAGCACCATAGACAGGGCCAAAAACATTCAGTACTTC	CASTIDRAKNIQYF
NA	TRBJ1-1	TRBV6-6	NA	TGTGCCACCCTAGGGACGGCTAACACTGAAGCTTTCTTT	CATLGTANTEAFF
NA	TRBJ2-3	TRBV18	TRBD2	TGTGCCAGCTCGGCTGGACTAGCGGGGAACACAGATACGCAGTATTTT	CASSAGLAGNTDTQYF
NA	TRBJ2-3	TRBV6-1	NA	TGTGCCAGCAGTCACAGGGAAGCAGATACGCAGTATTTT	CASSHREADTQYF
NA	TRBJ2-5	TRBV5-1	NA	TGCGCCAGCAGCTTGGTCTCCGGTCTAGGTGTGACCCAGTACTTC	CASSLVSGLGVTQYF
once	TRBJ2-3	TRBV7-9	NA	TGTGCCAGCAGCTTAAGATCAGATACGCAGTATTTT	CASSLRSDTQYF
NA	TRBJ2-2	TRBV11-3	NA	TGTGCCAGCAGCTTAGGGTCGGGCCCCGGGGAGCTGTTTTTT	CASSLGSGPGELFF
NA	TRBJ2-1	TRBV5-1	TRBD2	TGCGCCAGCAGCGTCGCTAGCGGGAGCTTGAATGAGCAGTTCTTC	CASSVASGSLNEQFF
NA	TRBJ2-7	TRBV28	NA	TGTGCCAGCAGTCCGCCTAGGTTGAGCTCCTACGAGCAGTACTTC	CASSPPRLSSYEQYF
NA	TRBJ2-3	TRBV18	NA	TGTGCCAGCTCACCACCGGGAGTTGGCACAGATACGCAGTATTTT	CASSPPGVGTDTQYF
NA	TRBJ2-2	TRBV18	TRBD1	TGTGCCAGCTCAGTCGGACAGGGATACACCGGGGAGCTGTTTTTT	CASSVGQGYTGELFF